This TCR beta chain was obtained from a study of cytomegalovirus exposure and HLA in healthy donors. Germline values: CDR1 MGHDK, CDR2 SYGVNS. The CDR3 consists of 15 residues. Trimming took 5 bases from V and 1 from J; bases not matched to a gene: 4. Primers: 60 Vbeta forward and 13 Jbeta reverse. Sequencing used immunoSEQ multiplex PCR; TCRdb keeps in-frame clones, though not all of them. Here the sample spans 150,000 to 200,000 clones, around 76% being singletons. Study-level findings and limits: CMV serostatus stood as the only immune exposure information on hand.

The table lists this clone with a few counts. Its antigen is unknown. This clonotype was obtained from a female donor in good health and CMV-seronegative. Sequencing was performed on PBMCs. The rearrangement uses TRBV25-1 and TRBJ1-4; 7 positions match TRBD1. CDR3 protein: CASSQGQRTNEKLFF. CDR3 nucleotide sequence: TGTGCCAGCAGTCAGGGACAGAGAACTAATGAAAAACTGTTTTTT.